The sequence of this T cell receptor (beta chain) was determined in a study of shared clonotypes between healthy human individuals (dated by TCRdb to about 2020). Some background on the complete study: The cohort comprised a couple of women and a few men aged 18 to 49 years. For each donor, CD4 naive and CD4 memory were each given three plates, CD8 naive was given two plates, and CD8 memory was given one plate. To estimate repertoire size and how much clonotype sharing occurs between individuals, the study deeply sequenced the blood TCR repertoires of about five healthy adults. To increase sequencing depth and limit assay-specific biases, TCR repertoire library preparation and sequencing were carried out by different laboratories using diverse techniques. Leukapheresis yielded between about 0.85 and 9.5 billion PBMCs per donor.

TCR CDR3 regions were amplified from genomic DNA by multiplex PCR using the deep immunoSEQ assay. Extracted genomic DNA from each cell subset was spread evenly across all wells of several immunoSEQ 96-well plates, with each plate serving as a replicate. For sorted subsets, approximately 190 ng of genomic DNA, equivalent to about 30,000 T cell genomes, went into each replicate PCR. Purified libraries were measured with a Qubit 3.0 fluorometer, size-checked on a Bioanalyzer 2100, and measured again with the KAPA Library Quantification kit. Every immunoSEQ 96-well plate was sequenced on a separate single-read 150-cycle Illumina NextSeq 550 flow cell. The study's own analysis went as follows. Because the immunoSEQ output held only junctional sequences and lacked quality scores, the filtering could not match the filtering applied to full-length reads. Sequences were annotated with PyIR, a Python wrapper for IgBLAST v1.9, using IMGT germline references to assign V/J genes and CDR3. Reads were removed for weak V/J assignments (E-value above 1e-6), missing CDR3, stop codons, out-of-frame junctions, or ambiguous translated residues. V3J clonotypes were defined by identical inferred V gene, J gene, and CDR3 amino acid sequence. Percentage overlap between repertoires was calculated by dividing the number of shared unique clonotypes by the size of the smaller repertoire. Richness of each repertoire was evaluated using RTK rarefaction, the Chao1 estimator, and Recon v2.1 estimates of unobserved clonotypes. Generation probabilities were computed with OLGA for all TCRbeta clonotypes obtained by the gDNA method from a handful of donors. Drawn from immuneACCESS, this table holds only the in-frame rearrangements with V and J called that TCRdb kept. Clones are partly lost; checked studies trace under half to an unresolved V gene and leave the rest unexplained. V, J and clone size reflect that table, while D and trimming were determined from the DNA. Here the sample has 1,500,000 or so clones; roughly 98.5% occur a single time. Roughly 0.36% of the sample lies in the top ten.

A note on this clone: The antigen it binds to is not known. No base-level quality is on record; no much larger clone is a single base apart.

Counted from cysteine to phenylalanine, this CDR3 has 17 amino acids. The sequence is cut down to CDR3 DNA, 51 bases in frame from base 1. As encoded in the germline V gene (reference sequence), CDR1 is SEHNR while CDR2 is FQNEAQ. Compared with germline, V lacks 0 bases and J lacks 5 bases; bases without a gene match: 8. Study-wide findings and limitations: Sampling was restricted to blood, and TCR repertoires in tissues likely differ from the TCR repertoires found in blood. Rarefaction of sorted-subset datasets indicated incomplete sequencing despite the large sequencing depth. About 5% of naive CD4, 3% to 3.5% of naive CD8, around 2.3% of memory CD4, and about 0.4% of memory CD8 clonotypes were shared across a handful of donors. Pairwise subsampling led to the expectation that sequencing depth would affect the degree of clonotype sharing among donors. Naive subsets generally had larger estimated clonotype richness than memory subsets. Compared with non-shared clonotypes, the clonotypes found in all four sorted-subset donors had higher generation probabilities. Because the study included only a small number of donors, the genetic and exposure-history diversity represented was limited.

The donors were healthy, HIV-negative adults who had no recently reported acute infections or vaccinations. All donors were Caucasian adults living in Nashville, Tennessee, USA. CD4+ T cells were enriched by magnetic negative selection, after which naive cells were positively selected on CD45RA and the negative fraction was taken as the memory subset. Blood was obtained by leukapheresis, after which PBMCs were separated by Ficoll-Histopaque density gradient centrifugation and cryopreserved in liquid nitrogen vapor phase. Analytical flow cytometry was used to check the purity and quantity of each magnetically sorted T cell population. Genomic DNA was isolated from every sorted fraction and measured by UV absorbance on a Nanodrop 2000c.

The chain was built from TRBV7-9 and TRBJ2-7, with 12 middle bases fitting TRBD1. Specimen: naive CD4+ T cells sorted from blood. The cell subset or site label corresponds to: CD45RA+ positively selected. This clonotype was sampled from a man aged 30 to 45 in good health. The bases read TGTGCCAGCAGCTTAGCGCTCTCGGGACAGGGGGCCCACGAGCAGTACTTC. Its product reads: CASSLALSGQGAHEQYF.